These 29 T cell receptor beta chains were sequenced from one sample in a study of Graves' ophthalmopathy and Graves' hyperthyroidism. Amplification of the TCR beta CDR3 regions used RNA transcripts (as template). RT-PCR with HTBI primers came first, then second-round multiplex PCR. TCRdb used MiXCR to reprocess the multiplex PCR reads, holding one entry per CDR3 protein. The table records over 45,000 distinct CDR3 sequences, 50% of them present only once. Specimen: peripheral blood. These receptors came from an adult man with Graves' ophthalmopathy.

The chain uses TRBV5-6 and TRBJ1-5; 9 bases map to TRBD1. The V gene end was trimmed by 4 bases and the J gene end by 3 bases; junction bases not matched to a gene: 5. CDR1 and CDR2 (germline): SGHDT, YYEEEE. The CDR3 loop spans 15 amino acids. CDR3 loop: CASSLTGGINQPQHF. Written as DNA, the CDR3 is TGTGCCAGCAGCCTTACAGGGGGCATCAATCAGCCCCAGCATTTT.

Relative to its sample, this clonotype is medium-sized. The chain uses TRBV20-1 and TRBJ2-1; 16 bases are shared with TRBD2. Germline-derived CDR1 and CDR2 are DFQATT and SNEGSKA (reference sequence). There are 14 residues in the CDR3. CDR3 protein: CRGTGTSGRGEQFF. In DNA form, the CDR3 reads TGCAGAGGCACCGGGACTAGCGGGAGGGGTGAGCAGTTCTTC.

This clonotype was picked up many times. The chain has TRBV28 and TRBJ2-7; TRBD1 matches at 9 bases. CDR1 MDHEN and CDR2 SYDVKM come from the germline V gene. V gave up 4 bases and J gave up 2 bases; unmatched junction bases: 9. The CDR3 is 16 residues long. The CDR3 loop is CASSSLGTGTPYEQYF. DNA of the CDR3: TGTGCCAGCAGTTCCCTCGGGACAGGGACCCCCTACGAGCAGTACTTC.

Here the CDR3 reads CASSERRLYEQYF. CDR3 nucleotide sequence: TGTGCCAGCAGTGAACGCCGTCTCTACGAGCAGTACTTC. The rearrangement links TRBV2 to TRBJ2-7; D is unresolved. The CDR3 runs to 13 residues. V lost 2 bases and J 3 bases, leaving 8 bases between the germline ends. Germline CDR1 and CDR2: SNHLY and FYNNEI.

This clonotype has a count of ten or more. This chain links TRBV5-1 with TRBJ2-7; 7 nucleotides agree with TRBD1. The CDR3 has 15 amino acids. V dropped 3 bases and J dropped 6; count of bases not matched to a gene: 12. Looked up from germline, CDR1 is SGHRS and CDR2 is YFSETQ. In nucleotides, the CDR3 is TGCGCCAGCAGCTCCCACGGGACAGCCGAGGGCGAGCAGTACTTC. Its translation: CASSSHGTAEGEQYF.

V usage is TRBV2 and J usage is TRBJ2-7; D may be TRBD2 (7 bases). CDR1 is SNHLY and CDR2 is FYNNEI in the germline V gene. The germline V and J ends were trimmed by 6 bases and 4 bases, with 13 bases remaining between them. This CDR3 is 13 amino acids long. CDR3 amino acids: CASSGGTRYEQYF. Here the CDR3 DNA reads TGTGCCAGCAGCGGGGGGACAAGATACGAGCAGTACTTC.

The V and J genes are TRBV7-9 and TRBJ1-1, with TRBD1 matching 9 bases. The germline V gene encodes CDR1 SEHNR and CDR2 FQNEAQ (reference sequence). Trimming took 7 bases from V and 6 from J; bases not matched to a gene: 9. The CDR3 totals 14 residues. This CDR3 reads CASNLGQGSSEAFF. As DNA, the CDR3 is TGTGCCAGCAACTTGGGACAGGGAAGCTCTGAAGCTTTCTTT.

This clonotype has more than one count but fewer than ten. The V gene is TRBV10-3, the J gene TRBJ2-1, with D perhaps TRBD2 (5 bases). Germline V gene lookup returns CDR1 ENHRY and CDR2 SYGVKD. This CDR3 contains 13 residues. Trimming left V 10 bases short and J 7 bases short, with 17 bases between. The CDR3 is CATYGLPENEQFF. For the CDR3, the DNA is TGTGCCACCTACGGACTCCCAGAGAATGAGCAGTTCTTC.

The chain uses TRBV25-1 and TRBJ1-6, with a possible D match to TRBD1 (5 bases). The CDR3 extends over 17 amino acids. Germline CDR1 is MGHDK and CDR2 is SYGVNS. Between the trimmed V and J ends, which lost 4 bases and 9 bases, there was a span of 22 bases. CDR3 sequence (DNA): TGTGCCAGCAGTGCTAGATACGGGGACGGAGAAAGTTCACCCCTCCACTTT. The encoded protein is CASSARYGDGESSPLHF.

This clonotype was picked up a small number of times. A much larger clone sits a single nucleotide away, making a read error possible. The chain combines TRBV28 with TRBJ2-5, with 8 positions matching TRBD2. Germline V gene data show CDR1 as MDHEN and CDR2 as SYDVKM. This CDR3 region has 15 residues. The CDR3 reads CASSEGQAGLETQCF. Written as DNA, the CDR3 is TGTGCCAGCAGTGAAGGCCAAGCGGGACTAGAGACCCAGTGCTTC.

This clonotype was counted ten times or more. The CDR3 sequence: CASSVRPSEEQYF. The CDR3 DNA reads TGTGCCAGCAGTGTCAGGCCTTCGGAGGAGCAGTACTTC. J is TRBJ2-7 and V is TRBV12-3 or TRBV12-4; D gene ambiguous. CDR3 length: 13 amino acids. The V end lost 5 bases, the J end lost 7 bases, and 15 bases lay between the germline ends.

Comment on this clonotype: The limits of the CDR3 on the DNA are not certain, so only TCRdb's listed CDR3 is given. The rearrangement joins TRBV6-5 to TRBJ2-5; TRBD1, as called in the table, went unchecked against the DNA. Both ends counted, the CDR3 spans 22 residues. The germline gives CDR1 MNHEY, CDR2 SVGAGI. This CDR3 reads CASTRGGQGGYGYTFGSGTQYF.

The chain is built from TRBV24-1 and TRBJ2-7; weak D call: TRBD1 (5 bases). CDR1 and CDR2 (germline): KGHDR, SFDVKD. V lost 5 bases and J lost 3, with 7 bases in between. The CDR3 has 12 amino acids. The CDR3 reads CATSGGSYEQYF. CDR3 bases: TGTGCCACCAGTGGGGGCAGCTACGAGCAGTACTTC.

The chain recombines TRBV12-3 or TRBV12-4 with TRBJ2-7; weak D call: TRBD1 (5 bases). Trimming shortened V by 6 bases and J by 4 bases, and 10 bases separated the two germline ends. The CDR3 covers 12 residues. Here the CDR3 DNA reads TGTGCCAGCAGCCCCCGACAGTACGAGCAGTACTTC. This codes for CASSPRQYEQYF.

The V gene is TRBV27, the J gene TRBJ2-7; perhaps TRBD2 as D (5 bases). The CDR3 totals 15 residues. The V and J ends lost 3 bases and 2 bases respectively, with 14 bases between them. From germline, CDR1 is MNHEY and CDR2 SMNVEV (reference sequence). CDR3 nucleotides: TGTGCCAGCAGTTTCACGGGGTTAGGTCCCTACGAGCAGTACTTC. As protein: CASSFTGLGPYEQYF.

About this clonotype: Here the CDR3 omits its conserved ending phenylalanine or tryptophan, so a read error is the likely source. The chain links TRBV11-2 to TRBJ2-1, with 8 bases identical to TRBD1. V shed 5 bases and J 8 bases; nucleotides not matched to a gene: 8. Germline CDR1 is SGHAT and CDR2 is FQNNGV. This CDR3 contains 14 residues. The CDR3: CASSPRTGRHEQFL. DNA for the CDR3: TGTGCCAGCAGCCCCAGGACAGGGCGGCATGAGCAGTTCCTC.

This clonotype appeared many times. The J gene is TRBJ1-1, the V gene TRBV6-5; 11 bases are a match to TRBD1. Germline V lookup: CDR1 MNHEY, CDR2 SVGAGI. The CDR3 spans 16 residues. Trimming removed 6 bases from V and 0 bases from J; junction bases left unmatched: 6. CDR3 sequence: CASSRTGGAMNTEAFF. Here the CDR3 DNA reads TGTGCCAGCAGCCGGACAGGGGGCGCCATGAACACTGAAGCTTTCTTT.

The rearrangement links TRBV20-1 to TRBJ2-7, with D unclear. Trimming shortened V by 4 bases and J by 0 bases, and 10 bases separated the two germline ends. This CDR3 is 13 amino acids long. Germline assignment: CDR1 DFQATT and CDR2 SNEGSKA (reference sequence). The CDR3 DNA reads TGCAGTGCTACCGGACCGGTCTCCTACGAGCAGTACTTC. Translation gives CSATGPVSYEQYF.

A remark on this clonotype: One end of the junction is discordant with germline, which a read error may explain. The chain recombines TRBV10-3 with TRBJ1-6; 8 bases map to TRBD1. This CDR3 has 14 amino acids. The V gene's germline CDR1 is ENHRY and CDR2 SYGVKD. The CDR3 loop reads CAISEGQGDSPLHF. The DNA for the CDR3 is TGTGCCATCAGTGAGGGACAGGGCGATTCGCCCCTCCACTTT.

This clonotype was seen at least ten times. CDR3 in amino acids: CATSTQRSGANVLTF. CDR3 sequence (DNA): TGTGCCACCAGCACCCAGCGCTCTGGGGCCAACGTCCTGACTTTC. The J gene is TRBJ2-6, the V gene TRBV15, with D unclear. The CDR3 loop spans 15 amino acids. CDR1 is LNHNV and CDR2 is YYDKDF in the germline V gene (reference sequence). Deletions cut 4 bases from V and 0 bases from J, with 7 bases between.

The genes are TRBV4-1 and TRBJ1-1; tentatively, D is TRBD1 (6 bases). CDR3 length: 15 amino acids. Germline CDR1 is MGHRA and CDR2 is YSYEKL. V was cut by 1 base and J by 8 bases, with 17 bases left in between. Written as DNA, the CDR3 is TGCGCCAGCAGCCAAGTAACGTCGGGGGGCACCGAAGCTTTCTTT. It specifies CASSQVTSGGTEAFF.

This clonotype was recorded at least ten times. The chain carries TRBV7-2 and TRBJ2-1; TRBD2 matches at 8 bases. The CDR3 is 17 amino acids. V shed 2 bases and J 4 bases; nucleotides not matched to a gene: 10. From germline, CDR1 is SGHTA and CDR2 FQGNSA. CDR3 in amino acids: CASSLKGKRGNYNEQFF. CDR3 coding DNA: TGTGCCAGCAGCTTAAAGGGCAAGCGGGGGAATTACAATGAGCAGTTCTTC.

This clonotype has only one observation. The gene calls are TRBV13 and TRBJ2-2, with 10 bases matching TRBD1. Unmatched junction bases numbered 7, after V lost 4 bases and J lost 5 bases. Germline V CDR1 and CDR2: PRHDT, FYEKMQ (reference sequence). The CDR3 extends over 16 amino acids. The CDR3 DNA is TGTGCCAGCAGCTGGGACAGGGGACGGTCTACCGGGGAGCTGTTTTTT. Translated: CASSWDRGRSTGELFF.

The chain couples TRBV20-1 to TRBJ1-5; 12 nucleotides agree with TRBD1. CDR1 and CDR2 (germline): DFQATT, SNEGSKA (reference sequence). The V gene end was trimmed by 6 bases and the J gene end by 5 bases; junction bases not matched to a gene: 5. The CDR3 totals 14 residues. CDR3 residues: CSATGTGGYQPQHF. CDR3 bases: TGCAGTGCGACCGGGACAGGGGGCTATCAGCCCCAGCATTTT.

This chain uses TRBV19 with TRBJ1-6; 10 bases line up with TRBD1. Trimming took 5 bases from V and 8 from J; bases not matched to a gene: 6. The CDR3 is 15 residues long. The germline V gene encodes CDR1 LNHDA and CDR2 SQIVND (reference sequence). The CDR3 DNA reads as TGTGCCAGTAGTGGAACCGGGACAGGGGATTCACCCCTCCACTTT. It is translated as CASSGTGTGDSPLHF.

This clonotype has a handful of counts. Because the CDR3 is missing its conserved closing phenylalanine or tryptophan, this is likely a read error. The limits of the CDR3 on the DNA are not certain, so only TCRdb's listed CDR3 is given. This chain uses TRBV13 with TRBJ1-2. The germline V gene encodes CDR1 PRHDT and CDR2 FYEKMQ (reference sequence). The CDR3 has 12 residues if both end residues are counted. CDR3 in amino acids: CASSRSVGLIIY.

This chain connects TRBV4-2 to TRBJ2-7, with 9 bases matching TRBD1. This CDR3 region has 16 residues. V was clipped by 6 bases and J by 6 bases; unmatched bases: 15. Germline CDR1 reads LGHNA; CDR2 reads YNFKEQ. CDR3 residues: CASSIETGQGFTEQYF. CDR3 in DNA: TGTGCCAGCAGTATTGAGACGGGACAGGGTTTTACCGAGCAGTACTTC.

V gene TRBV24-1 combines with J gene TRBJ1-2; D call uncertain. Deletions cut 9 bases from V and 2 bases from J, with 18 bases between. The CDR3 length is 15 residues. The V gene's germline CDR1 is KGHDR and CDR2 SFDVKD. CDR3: CATPGRRIPNYGYTF. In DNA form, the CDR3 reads TGTGCCACCCCTGGAAGGAGGATTCCCAACTATGGCTACACCTTC.

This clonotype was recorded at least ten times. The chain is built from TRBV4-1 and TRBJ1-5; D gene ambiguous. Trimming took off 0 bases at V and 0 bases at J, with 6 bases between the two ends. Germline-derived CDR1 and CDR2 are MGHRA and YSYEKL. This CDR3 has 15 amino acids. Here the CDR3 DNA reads TGCGCCAGCAGCCAAGATTGGAATAGCAATCAGCCCCAGCATTTT. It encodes CASSQDWNSNQPQHF.